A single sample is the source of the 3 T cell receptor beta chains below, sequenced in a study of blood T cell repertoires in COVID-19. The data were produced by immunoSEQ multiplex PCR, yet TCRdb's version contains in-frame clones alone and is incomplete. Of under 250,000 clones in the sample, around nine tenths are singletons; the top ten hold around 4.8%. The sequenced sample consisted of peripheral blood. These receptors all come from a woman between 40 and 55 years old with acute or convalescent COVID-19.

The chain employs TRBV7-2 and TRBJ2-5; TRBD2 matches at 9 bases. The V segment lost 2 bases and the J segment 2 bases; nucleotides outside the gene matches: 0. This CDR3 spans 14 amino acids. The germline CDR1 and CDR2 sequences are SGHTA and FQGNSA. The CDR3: CASSLSGGQETQYF. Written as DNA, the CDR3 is TGTGCCAGCAGCTTAAGCGGGGGGCAAGAGACCCAGTACTTC.

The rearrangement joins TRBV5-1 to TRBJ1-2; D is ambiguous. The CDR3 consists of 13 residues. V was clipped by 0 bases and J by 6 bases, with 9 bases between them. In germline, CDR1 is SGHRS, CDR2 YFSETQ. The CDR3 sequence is CASSLDGDNGYTF. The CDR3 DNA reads TGCGCCAGCAGCTTGGACGGGGATAATGGCTACACCTTC.

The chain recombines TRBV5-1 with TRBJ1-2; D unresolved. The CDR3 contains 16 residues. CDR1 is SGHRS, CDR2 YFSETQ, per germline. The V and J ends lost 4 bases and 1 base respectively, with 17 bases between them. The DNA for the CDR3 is TGCGCCAGCAGCCTGGCCGGCAGGCAAGGTAACTATGGCTACACCTTC. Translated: CASSLAGRQGNYGYTF.